The 25 T cell receptor beta chains in this list originate from one sample, sequenced in a study of blood T cell repertoires in COVID-19. This table comes from immunoSEQ multiplex PCR, and its TCRdb copy is limited to in-frame clones, with some not included. The table lists roughly 81,000 clones, approximately 83% of them singletons, with roughly 2.2% in the top ten. Sequencing input: peripheral blood. Source of these receptors: a woman aged 70-85 years with acute or convalescent COVID-19.

The chain links TRBV5-6 to TRBJ1-2; D remains ambiguous. CDR1 is SGHDT and CDR2 is YYEEEE in the germline V gene. Between the trimmed V and J ends, which lost 3 bases and 0 bases, there was a span of 9 bases. The CDR3 length is 14 residues. CDR3 protein: CASSSVGANYGYTF. The CDR3 DNA follows: TGTGCCAGCAGCTCAGTTGGAGCTAACTATGGCTACACCTTC. The entire variable domain, with the rest obtained from reference TRBV5-6 and TRBJ1-2, is as follows: DAGVTQSPTHLIKTRGQQVTLRCSPKSGHDTVSWYQQALGQGPQFIFQYYEEEERQRGNFPDRFSGHQFPNYSSELNVNALLLGDSALYLCASSSVGANYGYTFGSGTRLTVV.

The chain couples TRBV7-2 to TRBJ1-2; D is perhaps TRBD1 (5 bases). The CDR3 is 15 amino acids. The V end was cut by 7 bases, the J end by 6 bases, with 21 bases between. The germline V gene has CDR1 SGHTA and CDR2 FQGNSA. The CDR3 DNA sequence: TGTGCCAGCATCCTTAGGGGAGGTCAGGGTCATGGCTACACCTTC. It specifies CASILRGGQGHGYTF.

V usage is TRBV4-1 and J usage is TRBJ2-7, with 8 positions matching TRBD1. The junction had 7 bases not matched to a gene; V was cut back by 2 bases and J by 4 bases. The germline V gene has CDR1 MGHRA and CDR2 YSYEKL. The CDR3 length is 15 residues. The CDR3 loop is CASSQFDRGSYEQYF. CDR3 nucleotides: TGCGCCAGCAGCCAATTCGACAGGGGCAGTTACGAGCAGTACTTC.

The V call is TRBV6-5, the J call TRBJ2-7, with D perhaps matching TRBD2 (6 bases). Germline assignment: CDR1 MNHEY and CDR2 SVGAGI. The germline V and J ends were trimmed by 2 bases and 0 bases, with 8 bases remaining between them. The CDR3 spans 14 residues. The CDR3 sequence: CASSYGGYSYEQYF. DNA for the CDR3: TGTGCCAGCAGTTACGGGGGGTACTCCTACGAGCAGTACTTC.

This clone was found once. The gene calls are TRBV28 and TRBJ1-2; D gene ambiguous. The germline V and J ends were trimmed by 3 bases and 2 bases, with 10 bases remaining between them. CDR3 length equals 14 residues. From germline, CDR1 is MDHEN and CDR2 SYDVKM. The CDR3 DNA follows: TGTGCCAGCAGTTTTCGAGAATCCAACTATGGCTACACCTTC. Its protein is CASSFRESNYGYTF.

This sequence joins TRBV9 and TRBJ1-4; D remains ambiguous. The CDR3 spans 14 residues. V was cut by 0 bases and J by 5 bases, with 8 bases left in between. The germline gives CDR1 SGDLS, CDR2 YYNGEE. The CDR3 loop is CASSVDRKNEKLFF. The CDR3 DNA reads TGTGCCAGCAGCGTAGACAGAAAAAATGAAAAACTGTTTTTT. The whole variable domain, remainder taken from reference TRBV9 and TRBJ1-4, is DSGVTQTPKHLITATGQRVTLRCSPRSGDLSVYWYQQSLDQGLQFLIQYYNGEERAKGNILERFSAQQFPDLHSELNLSSLELGDSALYFCASSVDRKNEKLFFGSGTQLSVL.

V gene TRBV4-2 combines with J gene TRBJ1-2; 8 bases map to TRBD1. CDR3 length equals 16 residues. The ends lost 4 bases at V and 2 bases at J; junction bases unmatched: 9. Germline V lookup: CDR1 LGHNA, CDR2 YNFKEQ. CDR3 region: CASSLSGQGENYGYTF. As DNA, the CDR3 is TGTGCCAGCAGCCTTTCTGGACAGGGCGAAAACTATGGCTACACCTTC.

The rearrangement uses TRBV5-1 and TRBJ1-6; 9 nucleotides match TRBD1. The CDR3 runs 15 residues. Trimming at V came to 4 bases and at J to 7 bases, leaving 6 bases not matched to a gene. Germline-derived CDR1 and CDR2 are SGHRS and YFSETQ. CDR3 sequence reads: CASSVGTGKNSPLHF. CDR3 DNA: TGCGCCAGCAGCGTAGGGACAGGGAAGAATTCACCCCTCCACTTT.

The table lists this clone with a few counts. The chain uses TRBV11-3 and TRBJ1-1; unclear D gene. The length of the CDR3 is 12 residues. Trimming shortened V by 4 bases and J by 3 bases, and 6 bases separated the two germline ends. Germline V CDR1 and CDR2: SGHNT, YENEEA. CDR3 protein: CASSSPYTEAFF. The DNA of the CDR3 is TGTGCCAGCAGCTCCCCGTACACTGAAGCTTTCTTT.

In its sample, this clone was seen a few times. This chain uses TRBV2 with TRBJ1-1, with 7 bases lining up with TRBD1. V shed 7 bases and J 1 base; nucleotides not matched to a gene: 6. The CDR3 contains 14 residues. The germline CDR1 and CDR2 sequences are SNHLY and FYNNEI. In DNA, the CDR3 is TGTGCCAGCACCAGACAGGGCCCGAACACTGAAGCTTTCTTT. This gives the protein CASTRQGPNTEAFF. Complete variable domain (other parts from reference TRBV2 and TRBJ1-1): EPEVTQTPSHQVTQMGQEVILRCVPISNHLYFYWYRQILGQKVEFLVSFYNNEISEKSEIFDDQFSVERPDGSNFTLKIRSTKLEDSAMYFCASTRQGPNTEAFFGQGTRLTVV.

This clone was seen more than once but under ten times. J is TRBJ1-1 and V is TRBV4-1, with D perhaps matching TRBD1 (5 bases). Trimming stripped 3 bases from V and 0 bases from J, with 17 bases between. The CDR3 has 17 residues. Germline assignment: CDR1 MGHRA and CDR2 YSYEKL. CDR3 bases: TGCGCCAGCAGCCAGACCCCTCTCAGACAGATGAACACTGAAGCTTTCTTT. Its protein product is CASSQTPLRQMNTEAFF.

The chain recombines TRBV6-6 with TRBJ2-7, with 10 bases matching TRBD2. CDR1 MNHNY and CDR2 SVGAGI come from the germline V gene (reference sequence). This CDR3 comprises 15 residues. V shed 5 bases and J 0 bases; nucleotides not matched to a gene: 4. As DNA, the CDR3 is TGTGCCAGCAGTCGTACTAGCGGGATCTCCTACGAGCAGTACTTC. This sequence encodes CASSRTSGISYEQYF.

This clone was recorded only once. The chain joins TRBV5-1 to TRBJ2-2; a possible D gene is TRBD1 (6 bases). In germline, CDR1 is SGHRS, CDR2 YFSETQ. The CDR3 runs 16 residues. Trimming removed 4 bases at V and 3 bases at J, with 16 bases between. This CDR3 reads CASSPSRDTYTGELFF. DNA for the CDR3: TGCGCCAGCAGCCCCTCCCGGGACACTTACACCGGGGAGCTGTTTTTT.

The V gene is TRBV7-2, the J gene TRBJ2-5; TRBD1 is a possible D gene (6 bases). The CDR3 contains 11 residues. V dropped 5 bases and J dropped 5 bases, with 6 bases sitting between them. CDR1 SGHTA and CDR2 FQGNSA come from the germline V gene. DNA of the CDR3: TGTGCCAGCAGCCAGGGGGAGACCCAGTACTTC. It specifies CASSQGETQYF.

Notes on this clone: The identical CDR3 is also encoded by other nucleotide sequences in the sample. The chain has TRBV5-1 and TRBJ1-1; 7 positions agree with TRBD1. The CDR3 has 13 amino acids. CDR1 is SGHRS and CDR2 is YFSETQ in the germline V gene. The ends lost 3 bases at V and 3 bases at J; junction bases unmatched: 2. The CDR3 is CASSSQGDTEAFF. The CDR3 DNA reads as TGCGCCAGCAGCTCTCAGGGGGACACTGAAGCTTTCTTT.

The V and J genes are TRBV5-1 and TRBJ2-7; D is ambiguous. V gave up 4 bases and J gave up 3 bases, with 11 bases separating them. Germline-derived CDR1 and CDR2 are SGHRS and YFSETQ. The length of the CDR3 is 13 residues. DNA of the CDR3: TGCGCCAGCAGCCCCCATCCCGGCTACGAGCAGTACTTC. Protein: CASSPHPGYEQYF.

The J gene is TRBJ1-1, the V gene TRBV2, with D tentatively TRBD1 (6 bases). The CDR3 extends over 13 amino acids. The V gene lost 5 bases and the J gene lost 1 base, with 8 bases spanning the gap. Germline CDR1 SNHLY, CDR2 FYNNEI. CDR3 amino acids: CASSKDRNTEAFF. The CDR3 DNA sequence: TGTGCCAGCAGTAAGGACAGGAACACTGAAGCTTTCTTT.

V is TRBV7-9 and J is TRBJ1-3; D is unclear. Trimming cost V 4 bases and J 0 bases, with 10 bases left between them. Germline V gene data show CDR1 as SEHNR and CDR2 as FQNEAQ (reference sequence). The CDR3 totals 15 residues. The CDR3: CASSSSGVSGNTIYF. The DNA of the CDR3 is TGTGCCAGCAGCTCCTCAGGCGTCTCTGGAAACACCATATATTTT.

V and J are TRBV10-1 and TRBJ2-1; TRBD2 matches at 8 bases. The trim removed 2 bases at V and 2 bases at J, leaving 8 bases unmatched. The CDR3 totals 17 residues. The germline CDR1 and CDR2 sequences are WNHNN and SYGVQD (reference sequence). CDR3 sequence: CASSETHGGGPYNEQFF. DNA for the CDR3: TGCGCCAGCAGTGAGACCCATGGCGGGGGGCCCTACAATGAGCAGTTCTTC.

This chain connects TRBV28 to TRBJ1-5, with D possibly TRBD1 on 5 matching bases. CDR1 and CDR2 from the germline V gene are MDHEN and SYDVKM. Trimming took 7 bases from V and 3 from J, leaving 13 bases between them. The CDR3 has 14 amino acids. The CDR3, as DNA: TGTGCCAGCATGGGAGGACAAGTCAATCAGCCCCAGCATTTT. It codes for CASMGGQVNQPQHF.

This sequence joins TRBV28 and TRBJ1-6; D remains ambiguous. Trimming took 4 bases from V and 10 from J, leaving 17 bases between them. The CDR3 spans 15 residues. Germline V lookup: CDR1 MDHEN, CDR2 SYDVKM. The CDR3 region is CASSSLDSQKSPLHF. The CDR3 nucleotides are TGTGCCAGCAGTTCCTTAGACTCCCAAAAGTCACCCCTCCACTTT.

The chain recombines TRBV10-1 with TRBJ2-6; possibly TRBD2 for D (5 bases). Trimming stripped 5 bases from V and 0 bases from J, with 8 bases between. Germline V gene lookup returns CDR1 WNHNN and CDR2 SYGVQD (reference sequence). This CDR3 has 15 amino acids. As DNA, the CDR3 is TGCGCCAGCAGTAGCGGTATCTCTGGGGCCAACGTCCTGACTTTC. It encodes CASSSGISGANVLTF.

J is TRBJ1-4 and V is TRBV6-6, with 9 bases identical to TRBD1. The CDR3 covers 13 residues. V was clipped by 6 bases and J by 13 bases; unmatched bases: 9. Germline CDR1 and CDR2: MNHNY and SVGAGI (reference sequence). The DNA of the CDR3 is TGTGCCAGCAGCCGACAAATGGACAGGGGACTGTTTTTT. It yields the protein CASSRQMDRGLFF.

The J gene is TRBJ1-1, the V gene TRBV27; D gene ambiguous. V shed 4 bases and J shed 6 bases, with 15 bases lying between them. Germline CDR1 reads MNHEY; CDR2 reads SMNVEV (reference sequence). CDR3 length: 14 residues. The CDR3 region is CASSSSVLSAEAFF. Here the CDR3 DNA reads TGTGCCAGCAGTTCCTCGGTGCTGAGCGCTGAAGCTTTCTTT.

This clone has only one observation. The rearrangement links TRBV25-1 to TRBJ1-2; maybe TRBD1 (5 bases). The CDR3 runs to 13 residues. Germline V gene data show CDR1 as MGHDK and CDR2 as SYGVNS. The V end lost 2 bases, the J end lost 4 bases, and 8 bases lay between the germline ends. The CDR3 sequence: CASSETGFYGYTF. Here the CDR3 DNA reads TGTGCCAGCAGTGAAACAGGTTTCTATGGCTACACCTTC.